The sequence of this T cell receptor (beta chain) was determined in a study of OX40 agonist ivuxolimab in advanced cancers. Overall study: Three patients showed partial responses: one hepatocellular carcinoma and two cutaneous melanoma cases. Study findings and constraints: At doses 0.1 to 3.0 mg/kg, CD4+ and CD8+ clones expanded.

TCRdb keeps only in-frame clones here, not all; method: immunoSEQ multiplex PCR. This sample has about 64,000 clones, with more than 85% found just once. Regarding this clone: What it binds is not known.

Germline assignment: CDR1 MGHDK and CDR2 SYGVNS. This CDR3 is built from 14 residues. The ends were cut back, 1 base at V and 5 bases at J, with 11 bases in the middle. The chain is built from TRBV25-1 and TRBJ2-5; no reliable D call. Specimen: CD4+ or CD8+ T cells sorted from blood, collected in a trial of the OX40 agonist ivuxolimab. The TCR sequence derives from an adult with an advanced solid tumor such as melanoma, head and neck, liver or kidney cancer. This CDR3 is CASSEFRAGETQYF. In DNA form, the CDR3 reads TGTGCCAGCAGTGAATTTCGGGCAGGCGAGACCCAGTACTTC.